The clone carrying this T cell receptor beta chain showed up just a few times. The antigen remains undetermined. The germline V gene has CDR1 KGHDR and CDR2 SFDVKD. CDR3 length equals 13 residues. V was trimmed by 12 bases and J by 0 bases, leaving 11 bases between them. This entry belongs to a study of T cells in Graves' hyperthyroidism and ophthalmopathy. The study, taken as a whole, reports: A model of 13 V-J features distinguished ophthalmopathy from stable hyperthyroidism.

TCR beta CDR3 regions were amplified from RNA transcripts. HTBI primers were the set used in a first-round RT-PCR of the TCR CDR3. MiXCR, applied by TCRdb to the multiplex PCR reads, yields one record per CDR3 protein. The table records fewer than 650,000 distinct CDR3 sequences, 46% of them present only once. Material: peripheral blood or thyroid tissue (not recorded which). The chain employs TRBV24-1 and TRBJ1-5; the D is unclear. This sequence originates from an adult woman with Graves' disease, either hyperthyroidism or ophthalmopathy (not recorded which). In DNA, the CDR3 is TGTGCCCGCCGCCGGAATAGCAATCAGCCCCAGCATTTT. Residues: CARRRNSNQPQHF.